This T cell receptor beta chain was obtained from a study of blood T cell repertoires in COVID-19. Study-level background: Spain, Italy and the United States supplied samples that represented acute and convalescent COVID-19. The cDNA or gDNA used as material had been derived from T cells, B-cell-depleted T cells, or PBMCs.

In the original workflow: Estimation of nucleated cell counts was performed using reference gene primer amplification. The repertoire was sequenced with immunoSEQ multiplex PCR; TCRdb's copy has only in-frame clones and lacks some. V and J calls and clone size are copied from that table; D and trimming were computed from the DNA. The sample records about 250,000 clones, around 88% being singletons. This receptor was obtained from a middle-aged man with active or convalescent COVID-19. The source material was peripheral blood.

As DNA, the CDR3 is TGTGCCAGCAGTCCGGCGGGGATAAGCACAGATACGCAGTATTTT. Translation gives CASSPAGISTDTQYF. The chain combines TRBV2 with TRBJ2-3; tentatively, D is TRBD2 (6 bases). The ends were cut back, 5 bases at V and 0 bases at J, with 12 bases in the middle. The CDR3 is made up of 15 amino acids. Germline CDR1 and CDR2: SNHLY and FYNNEI. The whole variable domain, remainder taken from reference TRBV2 and TRBJ2-3, is EPEVTQTPSHQVTQMGQEVILRCVPISNHLYFYWYRQILGQKVEFLVSFYNNEISEKSEIFDDQFSVERPDGSNFTLKIRSTKLEDSAMYFCASSPAGISTDTQYFGPGTRLTVL.